This T cell receptor (beta chain) was obtained from a study of T-cell reconstitution after alpha-beta-depleted transplantation in children. Study-level results: Approximately two months post-transplant, alpha-beta T cells reportedly originated from several hundred expanded graft clones. By one year post-transplant, T-cell counts and diversity largely arose from T cells that were newly produced.

The V gene's germline CDR1 is SGDLS and CDR2 YYNGEE. This CDR3 has 13 residues. V lost 3 bases and J lost 7, with 11 bases in between. A library of TCRbeta sequences, prepared with unique molecular identifiers, was generated. Via MiXCR, TCRdb re-called the PCR reads, giving one row per CDR3 protein. The table includes about 980,000 distinct CDR3 sequences, about 31% detected once. Details on this clonotype: What it binds is not known.

The chain recombines TRBV9 with TRBJ2-1; D is possibly TRBD1 or TRBD2 (5 bases each). Material: PBMCs, mostly from graft donor cells, obtained 360 days after TCRalphabeta/CD19-depleted stem cell transplant. The TCR sequence derives from a boy in the first two years of life who had a stem cell transplant for SCID, so the T cells may come from the graft donor. CDR3 loop: CASSGWGWNEQFF. CDR3 nucleotides: TGTGCCAGCAGCGGCTGGGGGTGGAATGAGCAGTTCTTC.